The following is a T cell receptor beta chain sequence with its context. The antigen is not known. Time point defined: baseline pretreatment blood. The treatment denotes: 15 Gy SBRT to primary tumor, nephrectomy 4 weeks later. Radiation-treated patients gave blood at baseline, week 2 and week 4. Produced via immunoSEQ multiplex PCR; TCRdb's table is partial and in-frame only. Among some 100,000 clones listed, 70% to 85% were seen once. The data were obtained in a study of radiation and T cells in renal cell carcinoma. Study background: Nephrectomy followed 15 Gy stereotactic body radiation by 4 weeks. Study conclusions and caveats: From baseline, blood top tumor clonotypes peaked at 2 weeks post-radiation.

Germline values: CDR1 SGHRS, CDR2 YFSETQ. Trimming removed 0 bases at V and 3 bases at J, with 12 bases between. This CDR3 has 15 amino acids. The J gene is TRBJ1-2, the V gene TRBV5-1; D possibly corresponds to TRBD1 (5 bases). This receptor was taken from a man in his 60s with renal cell carcinoma. The sample in question was blood, obtained from a patient whose treatment included radiotherapy and nephrectomy. The CDR3 nucleotides read TGCGCCAGCAGCTTGGCCCCAGGGTACGACTATGGCTACACCTTC. Translating it yields CASSLAPGYDYGYTF.